These 8 T cell receptor beta chains came from one sample sequenced in a study of blood T cell repertoires in COVID-19. The data were produced by immunoSEQ multiplex PCR, yet TCRdb's version contains in-frame clones alone and is incomplete. The data contain 120,000 or so clones, roughly 79% of them seen just once; the ten biggest clones take up around 25%. The sequencing input was peripheral blood. The receptors stem from a human donor in a cohort sampled during active COVID-19.

This clone occurred a few times. The chain combines TRBV7-8 with TRBJ2-1; D is perhaps TRBD2 (5 bases). In germline, CDR1 is SGHVS, CDR2 FQNEAQ. There are 11 residues in the CDR3. V lost 4 bases and J lost 10, with 8 bases in between. CDR3 bases: TGTGCCAGCAGCTCCGAGGGAGAGCAGTTCTTC. As protein: CASSSEGEQFF. The full variable domain, rest sourced from reference TRBV7-8 and TRBJ2-1, is GAGVSQSPRYKVAKRGQDVALRCDPISGHVSLFWYQQALGQGPEFLTYFQNEAQLDKSGLPSDRFFAERPEGSVSTLKIQRTQQEDSAVYLCASSSEGEQFFGPGTRLTVL.

To note about this clone: The same CDR3 also results from other DNA sequences found in this sample. The chain is built from TRBV3-1 (or the pseudogene TRBV3-2) and TRBJ1-2; D is undetermined. Looked up from germline, CDR1 is LGHDT and CDR2 is YNNKEL (reference sequence). The CDR3 spans 13 residues. V was cut by 4 bases and J by 5 bases, with 11 bases left in between. The CDR3 DNA sequence: TGTGCCAGCAGCCCCCGAGGCGTTTATGGCTACACCTTC. Residues: CASSPRGVYGYTF.

The J gene is TRBJ2-2, the V gene TRBV24-1; 7 bases agree with TRBD2. This CDR3 comprises 15 residues. Trimming cost V 5 bases and J 3 bases; bases outside gene matches: 5. The germline gives CDR1 KGHDR, CDR2 SFDVKD. CDR3 coding DNA: TGTGCCACCAGTGGCGGGAGTAGGTACACCGGGGAGCTGTTTTTT. Translated, it gives CATSGGSRYTGELFF.

The chain is built from TRBV5-8 and TRBJ2-7; the match to TRBD1 covers 9 bases. V lost 6 bases to trimming and J lost 4 bases; unmatched junction nucleotides: 11. CDR1 and CDR2 (germline): SGHTS, YDEGEE. The CDR3 runs 15 residues. Here the CDR3 reads CASTRSRDRVYEQYF. The CDR3 DNA sequence: TGTGCCAGCACCCGAAGCCGGGACAGGGTTTACGAGCAGTACTTC.

This clone was counted a few times. The chain uses TRBV9 and TRBJ2-1, with 7 bases identical to TRBD1. The CDR3 has 12 amino acids. Unmatched junction bases numbered 4, after V lost 4 bases and J lost 9 bases. Germline V lookup: CDR1 SGDLS, CDR2 YYNGEE. The CDR3 DNA follows: TGTGCCAGCAGCTCAACAGGGGCTGAGCAGTTCTTC. It is translated as CASSSTGAEQFF. Combining the CDR3 with reference TRBV9 and TRBJ2-1 gives the whole variable domain DSGVTQTPKHLITATGQRVTLRCSPRSGDLSVYWYQQSLDQGLQFLIQYYNGEERAKGNILERFSAQQFPDLHSELNLSSLELGDSALYFCASSSTGAEQFFGPGTRLTVL.

The chain joins TRBV3-1 (or the pseudogene TRBV3-2) to TRBJ2-5; tentative D call: TRBD1 (6 bases). The CDR3 sequence is 14 residues long. Germline V lookup: CDR1 LGHDT, CDR2 YNNKEL (reference sequence). Trimming pared 1 base from V and 4 bases from J, leaving 10 bases between. CDR3 region: CASSQARGTETQYF. The DNA of the CDR3 is TGTGCCAGCAGCCAAGCGAGGGGGACAGAGACCCAGTACTTC.

CDR3 coding DNA: TGTGCCAGCAGCCTGGACAGGGCTAATTCACCCCTCCACTTT. Amino acid sequence: CASSLDRANSPLHF. The rearrangement uses TRBV4-2 and TRBJ1-6; 8 bases agree with TRBD1. The CDR3 covers 14 residues. V shed 4 bases, J shed 6 bases, and the junction held 2 bases outside the gene matches. The V gene's germline CDR1 is LGHNA and CDR2 YNFKEQ.

DNA for the CDR3: TGTGCCAGCAGCTTAGGAACCCAGGGTCCCCAGCATTTT. Translated: CASSLGTQGPQHF. The chain combines TRBV7-2 with TRBJ1-5; D perhaps matches TRBD1 (5 bases). Between the trimmed V and J ends, which lost 1 base and 10 bases, there was a span of 11 bases. The CDR3 covers 13 residues. The germline gives CDR1 SGHTA, CDR2 FQGNSA.